The 20 T cell receptor beta chains given below trace back to one sample, sequenced in a study of breast tumors, draining lymph nodes, adjacent tissues. Breast cancer patients provided tissue from their axillary draining lymph nodes. Using its own MiXCR run on the multiplex PCR reads, TCRdb lists one record per CDR3 protein. The sample records about 140,000 distinct CDR3 sequences, approximately 20% being singletons. Sequenced input: axillary lymph node tissue. Receptor source: a female donor with breast cancer. Some clones in this sample may be carry-over from other donors' samples.

This clonotype occurred many times. The chain employs TRBV13 and TRBJ2-1; 11 positions agree with TRBD2. The ends lost 5 bases at V and 3 bases at J; junction bases unmatched: 3. The CDR3 spans 15 residues. Germline CDR1 and CDR2: PRHDT and FYEKMQ (reference sequence). The CDR3 loop is CASSAGTSGYNEQFF. The CDR3, as DNA: TGTGCCAGCAGCGCCGGGACTAGCGGCTACAATGAGCAGTTCTTC.

This clonotype appeared many times. The chain is built from TRBV9 and TRBJ2-1, with D maybe TRBD1 (5 bases). The germline CDR1 and CDR2 sequences are SGDLS and YYNGEE. CDR3 length: 12 residues. V lost 3 bases to trimming and J lost 9 bases, with 10 bases between them. The DNA of the CDR3 is TGTGCCAGCAGCGCGCAGGGTTCTGAGCAGTTCTTC. Translating gives CASSAQGSEQFF.

This clonotype occurred many times. The chain combines TRBV2 with TRBJ2-3; D is unresolved. This CDR3 has 14 amino acids. V was pared by 4 bases and J by 0 bases, with 8 bases between. Germline lookup yields CDR1 SNHLY and CDR2 FYNNEI. The CDR3 sequence: CASSAALSTDTQYF. The CDR3 nucleotides are TGTGCCAGCAGTGCTGCTCTGAGCACAGATACGCAGTATTTT.

This clonotype was counted at least ten times. The rearrangement links TRBV4-2 to TRBJ2-1; 15 bases line up with TRBD2. Germline loops: CDR1 LGHNA, CDR2 YNFKEQ. There are 16 residues in the CDR3. V trimming: 5 bases; J trimming: 8 bases; junction bases outside the gene matches: 7. The DNA of the CDR3 is TGTGCCAGCAGCGGGACTAGCGGGGGGCCAAGGTATGAGCAGTTCTTC. It translates to CASSGTSGGPRYEQFF.

This clonotype has ten or more counts. V gene TRBV3-1 combines with J gene TRBJ2-7; unclear D gene. The CDR3 runs 12 residues. Per germline, CDR1 LGHDT and CDR2 YNNKEL (reference sequence). Trimming removed 0 bases from V and 6 bases from J, with 6 bases in between. CDR3 residues: CASSQEIGEQYF. DNA for the CDR3: TGTGCCAGCAGCCAAGAAATCGGCGAGCAGTACTTC.

This clonotype was observed many times. The chain joins TRBV6-1 to TRBJ1-2; 8 bases align to TRBD1. The CDR3 covers 11 residues. J was trimmed by 8 bases and V by 8 bases; bases with no gene match: 4. Looked up from germline, CDR1 is MNHNS and CDR2 is SASEGT. The DNA of the CDR3 is TGTGCCAGCGGACAGGGAAGGGGCTACACCTTC. Its translation: CASGQGRGYTF.

The sample holds many counts of this clonotype. This rearrangement joins TRBV28 to TRBJ2-7; 10 bases fit TRBD1. V lost 6 bases to trimming and J lost 4 bases; unmatched junction nucleotides: 9. Germline V gene sequence: CDR1 MDHEN, CDR2 SYDVKM. This CDR3 contains 15 residues. This chain's CDR3 is CASSQGTGVLYEQYF. DNA of the CDR3: TGTGCCAGCAGCCAGGGGACAGGGGTTCTGTACGAGCAGTACTTC.

The sample holds many counts of this clonotype. This chain joins TRBV12-3 or TRBV12-4 and TRBJ1-2; D is uncertain. This CDR3 is 13 amino acids long. Trimming left V 5 bases short and J 2 bases short, with 9 bases between. CDR3 nucleotide sequence: TGTGCCAGCAGTCCAGGACGGAACTATGGCTACACCTTC. It codes for CASSPGRNYGYTF.

The V and J genes are TRBV25-1 and TRBJ2-1; possibly TRBD2 for D (6 bases). Germline lookup yields CDR1 MGHDK and CDR2 SYGVNS. The CDR3 contains 13 residues. V gave up 7 bases and J gave up 2 bases, with 9 bases separating them. The DNA for the CDR3 is TGTGCCAGCAAGGGGACTGCCTACAATGAGCAGTTCTTC. The encoded protein is CASKGTAYNEQFF. The variable domain in full, with the rest retrieved from reference TRBV25-1 and TRBJ2-1, is EADIYQTPRYLVIGTGKKITLECSQTMGHDKMYWYQQDPGMELHLIHYSYGVNSTEKGDLSSESTVSRIRTEHFPLTLESARPSHTSQYLCASKGTAYNEQFFGPGTRLTVL.

This clonotype was counted ten times or more. The rearrangement links TRBV7-8 to TRBJ2-2; no definite D call. Germline V lookup: CDR1 SGHVS, CDR2 FQNEAQ. Between the trimmed V and J ends, which lost 4 bases and 6 bases, there was a span of 15 bases. This CDR3 is built from 15 residues. The CDR3 sequence is CASSYDSLVAGELFF. In DNA form, the CDR3 reads TGTGCCAGCAGCTATGACTCCCTCGTGGCCGGGGAGCTGTTTTTT.

The table lists this clonotype with a few counts. The chain couples TRBV28 to TRBJ2-5; D unresolved. The CDR3 is 13 residues long. From germline, CDR1 is MDHEN and CDR2 SYDVKM. Between the trimmed V and J ends, which lost 5 bases and 5 bases, there was a span of 12 bases. CDR3 bases: TGTGCCAGCAGTCCCACCCCAGCCGAGACCCAGTACTTC. Its translation is CASSPTPAETQYF.

On this clonotype: It may be a read error: a sequence one base away is much more abundant. The chain joins TRBV2 to TRBJ1-5; possibly TRBD1 for D (6 bases). The CDR3 is 16 residues long. Germline CDR1 reads SNHLY; CDR2 reads FYNNEI. CDR3 loop: CTSSEGRGGGNQPQHF. The CDR3, as DNA: TGTACCAGCAGTGAGGGGAGAGGGGGGGGCAATCAGCCCCAGCATTTT.

This clonotype was found many times. CDR3: CASSNSGRTPTDTQYF. DNA of the CDR3: TGTGCCAGTAGTAATAGCGGGAGGACCCCAACAGATACGCAGTATTTT. This chain connects TRBV19 to TRBJ2-3, with 10 positions matching TRBD2. This CDR3 is built from 16 residues. Germline trimming cut 4 bases from V and 3 bases from J; bases unmatched to any gene: 7. In germline, CDR1 is LNHDA, CDR2 SQIVND (reference sequence).

This clonotype was recorded many times. The J gene is TRBJ2-7, the V gene TRBV9, with D perhaps TRBD1 (6 bases). With 0 bases removed from V and 6 bases from J, the gap between germline ends came to 10 bases. This CDR3 spans 13 amino acids. CDR1 is SGDLS, CDR2 YYNGEE, per germline. As DNA, the CDR3 is TGTGCCAGCAGCGTAGGGACAGTGGGCGAGCAGTACTTC. Translated, it gives CASSVGTVGEQYF.

Ten or more counts support this clonotype. The V and J genes are TRBV7-2 and TRBJ2-7, with 7 positions matching TRBD1. The V segment lost 5 bases and the J segment 6 bases; nucleotides outside the gene matches: 13. The CDR3 spans 15 residues. From germline, CDR1 is SGHTA and CDR2 FQGNSA. CDR3 nucleotides: TGTGCCAGCAGCCCTAGGACAGGCTCCTTCGGCGAGCAGTACTTC. It encodes CASSPRTGSFGEQYF.

This clonotype was counted ten times or more. The rearrangement uses TRBV11-3 and TRBJ2-1, with TRBD2 as a possible D gene (5 bases). Trimming stripped 0 bases from V and 2 bases from J, with 8 bases between. The CDR3 consists of 15 residues. In germline, CDR1 is SGHNT, CDR2 YENEEA. CDR3 coding DNA: TGTGCCAGCAGCTTAGAAAGCGGAACCTACAATGAGCAGTTCTTC. Its protein is CASSLESGTYNEQFF.

Comments on this clonotype: A much bigger clone sits one base away, suggesting this may be a read error. The chain joins TRBV11-2 to TRBJ1-2; D not certain. The CDR3 length is 14 residues. Germline V gives CDR1 SGHAT, CDR2 FQNNGV. CDR3 sequence reads: CAGSNSGVNYGYTF. CDR3 sequence (DNA): TGTGCCGGCAGCAACTCCGGGGTAAACTATGGCTACACCTTC.

About this clonotype itself: A much more abundant neighbour one base away suggests this may be a read error. The rearrangement links TRBV7-2 to TRBJ2-2, with D tentatively TRBD1 or TRBD2 (5 bases each). Trimming cost V 8 bases and J 4 bases, with 14 bases left between them. The CDR3 spans 14 residues. Germline V gene lookup returns CDR1 SGHTA and CDR2 FQGNSA. CDR3: CASCRDQLTGELFF. DNA for the CDR3: TGTGCCAGCTGCCGGGACCAACTCACCGGGGAGCTGTTTTTT.

Ten or more counts support this clonotype. V usage is TRBV6-1 and J usage is TRBJ2-1; TRBD2 matches at 7 bases. Trimming removed 5 bases from V and 0 bases from J; junction bases left unmatched: 13. The CDR3 consists of 18 residues. From germline, CDR1 is MNHNS and CDR2 SASEGT. The CDR3 bases are TGTGCCAGCAGTCAGCGGCTAGCGGAGAAGAGCTCCTACAATGAGCAGTTCTTC. It codes for CASSQRLAEKSSYNEQFF.

This clonotype has more than one count but fewer than ten. The gene calls are TRBV9 and TRBJ1-2, with 8 bases fitting TRBD1. V gave up 0 bases and J gave up 5 bases; unmatched junction bases: 9. CDR1 and CDR2 (germline): SGDLS, YYNGEE. There are 16 residues in the CDR3. CDR3 loop: CASSVAVGQGGYGYTF. The CDR3 DNA reads as TGTGCCAGCAGCGTAGCAGTCGGACAGGGAGGTTATGGCTACACCTTC.